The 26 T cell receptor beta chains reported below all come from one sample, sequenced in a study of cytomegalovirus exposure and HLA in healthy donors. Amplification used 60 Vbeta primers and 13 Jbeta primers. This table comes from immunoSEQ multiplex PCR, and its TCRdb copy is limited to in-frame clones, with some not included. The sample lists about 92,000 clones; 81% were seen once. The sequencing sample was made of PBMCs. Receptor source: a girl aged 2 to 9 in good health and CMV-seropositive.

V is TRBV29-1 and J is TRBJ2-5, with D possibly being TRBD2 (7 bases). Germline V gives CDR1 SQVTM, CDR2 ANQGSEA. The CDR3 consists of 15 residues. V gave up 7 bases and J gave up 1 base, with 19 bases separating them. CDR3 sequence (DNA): TGCAGCGGAAGCCCCCAGGGAGGGGGCCAAGAGACCCAGTACTTC. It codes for CSGSPQGGGQETQYF.

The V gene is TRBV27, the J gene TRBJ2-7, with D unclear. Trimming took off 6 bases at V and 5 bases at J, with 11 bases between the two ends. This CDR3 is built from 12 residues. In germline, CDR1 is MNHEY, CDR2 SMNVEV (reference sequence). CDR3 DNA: TGTGCCAGCAGGAGGAGTACCCACGAGCAGTACTTC. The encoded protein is CASRRSTHEQYF.

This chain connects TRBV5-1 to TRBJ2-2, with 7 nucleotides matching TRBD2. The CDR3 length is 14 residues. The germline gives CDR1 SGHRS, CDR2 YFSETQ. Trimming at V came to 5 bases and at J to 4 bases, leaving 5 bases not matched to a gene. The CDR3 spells CASRSSGGTGELFF. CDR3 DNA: TGCGCCAGCAGATCCTCGGGGGGCACCGGGGAGCTGTTTTTT.

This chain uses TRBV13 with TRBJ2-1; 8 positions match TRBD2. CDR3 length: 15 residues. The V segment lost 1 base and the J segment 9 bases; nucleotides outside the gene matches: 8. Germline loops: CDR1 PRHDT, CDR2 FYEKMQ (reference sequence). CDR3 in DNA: TGTGCCAGCAGCTTAGAAGCGGGAGCTGTCGGTGAGCAGTTCTTC. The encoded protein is CASSLEAGAVGEQFF.

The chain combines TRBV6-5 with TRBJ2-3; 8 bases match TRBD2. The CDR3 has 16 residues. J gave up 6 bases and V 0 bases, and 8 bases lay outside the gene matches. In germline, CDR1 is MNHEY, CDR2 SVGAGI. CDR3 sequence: CASSYSLAGSGDTQYF. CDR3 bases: TGTGCCAGCAGTTACTCGTTAGCGGGGTCCGGGGATACGCAGTATTTT.

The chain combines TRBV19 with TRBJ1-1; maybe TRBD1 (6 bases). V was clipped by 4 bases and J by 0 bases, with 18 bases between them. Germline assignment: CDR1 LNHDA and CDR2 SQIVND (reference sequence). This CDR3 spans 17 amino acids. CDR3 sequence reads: CASSTYRAPGMNTEAFF. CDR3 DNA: TGTGCCAGTAGTACTTACAGGGCGCCGGGGATGAACACTGAAGCTTTCTTT.

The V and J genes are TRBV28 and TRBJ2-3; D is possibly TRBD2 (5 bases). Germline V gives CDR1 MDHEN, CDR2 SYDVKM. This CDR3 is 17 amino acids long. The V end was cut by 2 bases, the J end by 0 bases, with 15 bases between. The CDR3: CASSLGSLRVSTDTQYF. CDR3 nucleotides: TGTGCCAGCAGTTTAGGCTCTCTGAGGGTTAGCACAGATACGCAGTATTTT.

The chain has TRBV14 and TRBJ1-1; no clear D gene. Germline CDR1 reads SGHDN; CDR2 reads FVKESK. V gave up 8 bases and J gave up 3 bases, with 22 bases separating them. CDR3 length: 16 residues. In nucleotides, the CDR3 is TGTGCCAGCGGATTAGACGGGCGGGCTAGGGACACTGAAGCTTTCTTT. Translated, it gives CASGLDGRARDTEAFF.

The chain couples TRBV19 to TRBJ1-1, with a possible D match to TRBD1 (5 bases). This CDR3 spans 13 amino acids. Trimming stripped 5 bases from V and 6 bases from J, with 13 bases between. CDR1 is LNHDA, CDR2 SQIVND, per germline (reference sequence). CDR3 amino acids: CASSPLSTAEAFF. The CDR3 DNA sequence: TGTGCCAGTAGTCCTCTGTCGACAGCTGAAGCTTTCTTT.

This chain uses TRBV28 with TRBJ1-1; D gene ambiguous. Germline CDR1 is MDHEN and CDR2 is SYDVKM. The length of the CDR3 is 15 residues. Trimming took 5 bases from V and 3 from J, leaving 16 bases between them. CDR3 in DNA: TGTGCCAGCAGTAATCCTCTCTTCCGGGACACTGAAGCTTTCTTT. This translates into CASSNPLFRDTEAFF.

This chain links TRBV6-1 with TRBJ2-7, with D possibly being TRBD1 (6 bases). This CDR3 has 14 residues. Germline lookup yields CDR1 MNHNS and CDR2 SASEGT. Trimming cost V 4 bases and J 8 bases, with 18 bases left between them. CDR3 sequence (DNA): TGTGCCAGCAGTGCGAATTCCTTCCGGGACAAGCAGTACTTC. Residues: CASSANSFRDKQYF.

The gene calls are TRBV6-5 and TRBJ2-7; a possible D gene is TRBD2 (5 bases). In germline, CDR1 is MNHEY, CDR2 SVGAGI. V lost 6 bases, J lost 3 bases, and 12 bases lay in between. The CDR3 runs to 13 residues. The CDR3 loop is CASRYLGGYEQYF. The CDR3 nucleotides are TGTGCCAGCAGGTACCTCGGAGGCTACGAGCAGTACTTC.

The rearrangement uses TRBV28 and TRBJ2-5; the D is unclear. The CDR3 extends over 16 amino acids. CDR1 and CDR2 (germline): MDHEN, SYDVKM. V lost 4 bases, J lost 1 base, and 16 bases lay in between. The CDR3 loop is CASSSVGSVGQETQYF. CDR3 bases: TGTGCCAGCAGTTCGGTTGGCAGCGTGGGCCAAGAGACCCAGTACTTC.

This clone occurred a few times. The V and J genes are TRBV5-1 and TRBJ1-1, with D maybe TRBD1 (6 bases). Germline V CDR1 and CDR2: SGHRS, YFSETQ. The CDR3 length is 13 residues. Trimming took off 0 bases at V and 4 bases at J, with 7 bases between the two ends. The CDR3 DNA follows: TGCGCCAGCAGCTTGGTGGGGGCCACTGAAGCTTTCTTT. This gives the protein CASSLVGATEAFF.

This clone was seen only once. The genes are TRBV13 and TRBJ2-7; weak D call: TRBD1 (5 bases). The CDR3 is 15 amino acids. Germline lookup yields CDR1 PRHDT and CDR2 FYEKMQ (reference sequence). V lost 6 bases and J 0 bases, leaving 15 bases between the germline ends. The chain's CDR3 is CASRAGPTSSYEQYF. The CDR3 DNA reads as TGTGCCAGCAGAGCAGGGCCCACAAGCTCCTACGAGCAGTACTTC.

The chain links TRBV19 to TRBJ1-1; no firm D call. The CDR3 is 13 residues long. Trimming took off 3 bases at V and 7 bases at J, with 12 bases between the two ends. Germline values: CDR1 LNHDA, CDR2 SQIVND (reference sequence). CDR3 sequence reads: CASSIPGVIEAFF. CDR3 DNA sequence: TGTGCCAGTAGTATCCCGGGTGTGATTGAAGCTTTCTTT.

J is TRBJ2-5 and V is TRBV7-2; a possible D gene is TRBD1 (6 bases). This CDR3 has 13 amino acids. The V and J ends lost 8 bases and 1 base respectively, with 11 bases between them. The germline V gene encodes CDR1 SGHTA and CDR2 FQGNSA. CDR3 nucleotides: TGTGCCAGCGGCCGACAGGCCCAAGAGACCCAGTACTTC. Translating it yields CASGRQAQETQYF.

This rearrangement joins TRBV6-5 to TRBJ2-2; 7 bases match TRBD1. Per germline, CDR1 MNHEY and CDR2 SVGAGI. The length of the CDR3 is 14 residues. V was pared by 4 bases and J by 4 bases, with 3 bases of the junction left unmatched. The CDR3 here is CASSFGTATGELFF. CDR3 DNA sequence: TGTGCCAGCAGTTTCGGGACAGCCACCGGGGAGCTGTTTTTT.

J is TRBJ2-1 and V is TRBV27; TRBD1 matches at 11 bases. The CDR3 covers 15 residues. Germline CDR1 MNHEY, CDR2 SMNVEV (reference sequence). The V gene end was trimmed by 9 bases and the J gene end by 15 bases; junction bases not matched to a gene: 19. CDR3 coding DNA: TGTGCCAGTAAGATCGGACAGGGGGCAGGTAGGTCTCCGTTCTTC. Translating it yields CASKIGQGAGRSPFF.

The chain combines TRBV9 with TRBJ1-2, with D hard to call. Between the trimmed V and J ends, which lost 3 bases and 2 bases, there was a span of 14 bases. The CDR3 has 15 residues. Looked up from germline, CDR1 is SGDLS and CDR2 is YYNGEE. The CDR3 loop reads CASSDSLTSNYGYTF. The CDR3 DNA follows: TGTGCCAGCAGCGACAGCTTGACGAGCAACTATGGCTACACCTTC.

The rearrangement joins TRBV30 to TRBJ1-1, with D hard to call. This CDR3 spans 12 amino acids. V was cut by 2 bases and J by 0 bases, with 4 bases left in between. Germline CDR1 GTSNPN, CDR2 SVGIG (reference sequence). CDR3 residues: CAWSPMNTEAFF. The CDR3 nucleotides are TGTGCCTGGAGTCCTATGAACACTGAAGCTTTCTTT.

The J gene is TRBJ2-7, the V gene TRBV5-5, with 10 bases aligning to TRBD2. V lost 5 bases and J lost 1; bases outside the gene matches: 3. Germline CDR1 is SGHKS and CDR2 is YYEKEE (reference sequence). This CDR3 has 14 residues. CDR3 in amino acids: CASSPSGSSYEQYF. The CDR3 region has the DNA TGTGCCAGCAGTCCTAGCGGGAGTTCCTACGAGCAGTACTTC.

CDR3 coding DNA: TGTGCCAGCAGCCAAGAGGATACTAGCGGGGACAATGAGCAGTTCTTC. It codes for CASSQEDTSGDNEQFF. The chain is built from TRBV4-2 and TRBJ2-1; 10 positions agree with TRBD2. Germline CDR1 LGHNA, CDR2 YNFKEQ. CDR3 length equals 16 residues. The ends lost 0 bases at V and 5 bases at J; junction bases unmatched: 4.

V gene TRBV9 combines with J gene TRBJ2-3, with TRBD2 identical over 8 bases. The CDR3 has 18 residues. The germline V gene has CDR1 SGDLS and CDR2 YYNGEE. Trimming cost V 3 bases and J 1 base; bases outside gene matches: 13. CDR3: CASSAPFPAGDRTDTQYF. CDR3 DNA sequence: TGTGCCAGCAGCGCCCCTTTTCCAGCGGGAGACCGCACAGATACGCAGTATTTT.

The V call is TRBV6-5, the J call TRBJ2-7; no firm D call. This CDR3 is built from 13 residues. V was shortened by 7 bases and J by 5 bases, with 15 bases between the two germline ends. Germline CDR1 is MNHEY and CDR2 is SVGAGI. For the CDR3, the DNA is TGTGCCAGCACCCCCGCCCCGACAAACGAGCAGTACTTC. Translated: CASTPAPTNEQYF.

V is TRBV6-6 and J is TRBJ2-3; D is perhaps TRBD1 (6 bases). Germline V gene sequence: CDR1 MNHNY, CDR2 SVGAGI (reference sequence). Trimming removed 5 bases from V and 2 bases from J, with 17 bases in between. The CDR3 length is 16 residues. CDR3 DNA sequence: TGTGCCAGCAGTCAAACCCAGGGGTCGCACACAGATACGCAGTATTTT. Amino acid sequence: CASSQTQGSHTDTQYF.